This entry lists 32 T cell receptor beta chains sequenced from one sample in a study of T-cell reconstitution after alpha-beta-depleted transplantation in children. As it was prepared, the TCRbeta library received unique molecular identifiers. TCRdb passed the PCR reads through MiXCR, listing each CDR3 protein once. This sample carries around 130,000 distinct CDR3 sequences, 8% to 10% of them seen once, and the ten largest clones take less than 25%. Sequences were derived from PBMCs, mostly from graft donor cells, sampled 180 days after TCRalphabeta/CD19-depleted stem cell transplant. These receptors came from a girl under two years old who had a stem cell transplant for combined immunodeficiency, so the T cells may come from the graft donor.

This clonotype was counted between two and nine times. V and J are TRBV11-2 and TRBJ2-3, with D possibly matching TRBD1 (6 bases). V was cut by 4 bases and J by 1 base, with 21 bases left in between. This CDR3 has 18 amino acids. Germline lookup yields CDR1 SGHAT and CDR2 FQNNGV. CDR3 DNA sequence: TGTGCCAGCAGCTCTTTAACCTTACAGGGTTACGGCACAGATACGCAGTATTTT. This sequence encodes CASSSLTLQGYGTDTQYF. The complete variable domain, with remaining parts taken from reference TRBV11-2 and TRBJ2-3, reads EAGVAQSPRYKIIEKRQSVAFWCNPISGHATLYWYQQILGQGPKLLIQFQNNGVVDDSQLPKDRFSAERLKGVDSTLKIQPAKLEDSAVYLCASSSLTLQGYGTDTQYFGPGTRLTVL.

This clonotype was counted a few times. The V gene is TRBV6-5, the J gene TRBJ2-7, with D perhaps given as TRBD1 or TRBD2 (5 bases each). Looked up from germline, CDR1 is MNHEY and CDR2 is SVGAGI. CDR3 length: 13 amino acids. V was clipped by 3 bases and J by 2 bases, with 8 bases between them. The CDR3 region has the DNA TGTGCCAGCAGTTATAGGGGACCCTACGAGCAGTACTTC. Amino acids: CASSYRGPYEQYF.

This clonotype was seen ten or more times. This chain uses TRBV12-3 or TRBV12-4 with TRBJ2-7, with TRBD1 matching over 7 bases. The CDR3 runs to 15 residues. Unmatched junction bases numbered 10, after V lost 3 bases and J lost 5 bases. The CDR3, as DNA: TGTGCCAGCAGTTTGGGTACAGGGGCATTGGACGAGCAGTACTTC. Protein sequence: CASSLGTGALDEQYF.

V usage is TRBV7-2 and J usage is TRBJ1-3; D might be TRBD1 (5 bases). Germline V lookup: CDR1 SGHTA, CDR2 FQGNSA. This CDR3 is built from 15 residues. The V end lost 2 bases, the J end lost 3 bases, and 11 bases lay between the germline ends. CDR3 coding DNA: TGTGCCAGCAGCTTATACAGGCTAAGTGGAAACACCATATATTTT. This sequence encodes CASSLYRLSGNTIYF. The entire variable domain, with the rest obtained from reference TRBV7-2 and TRBJ1-3, is as follows: GAGVSQSPSNKVTEKGKDVELRCDPISGHTALYWYRQSLGQGLEFLIYFQGNSAPDKSGLPSDRFSAERTGGSVSTLTIQRTQQEDSAVYLCASSLYRLSGNTIYFGEGSWLTVV.

This clonotype was seen more than once but under ten times. The V gene is TRBV15, the J gene TRBJ1-1; D is ambiguous. The CDR3 extends over 12 amino acids. Germline V gene data show CDR1 as LNHNV and CDR2 as YYDKDF (reference sequence). V was trimmed by 1 base and J by 7 bases, leaving 7 bases between them. CDR3 coding DNA: TGTGCCACCAGCAGAGGCCAGGATGAAGCTTTCTTT. This codes for CATSRGQDEAFF.

This clonotype has only a few counts. This sequence joins TRBV5-5 and TRBJ2-7; TRBD1 matches at 10 bases. Germline loops: CDR1 SGHKS, CDR2 YYEKEE (reference sequence). CDR3 length equals 15 residues. Trimming took 4 bases from V and 5 from J; bases not matched to a gene: 9. Written as DNA, the CDR3 is TGTGCCAGCAGCAAAGGGACAGGGGACCTAGACGAGCAGTACTTC. It encodes CASSKGTGDLDEQYF.

This clonotype has a count of ten or more. V gene TRBV27 combines with J gene TRBJ2-3; the match to TRBD2 covers 13 bases. Germline lookup yields CDR1 MNHEY and CDR2 SMNVEV (reference sequence). V dropped 6 bases and J dropped 6; count of bases not matched to a gene: 6. The CDR3 is 15 amino acids. This chain's CDR3 is CASRLAGGKADTQYF. The CDR3 nucleotides read TGTGCCAGCAGACTAGCGGGGGGGAAGGCGGATACGCAGTATTTT.

This clonotype has ten or more counts. The V gene is TRBV27, the J gene TRBJ2-7; 9 bases match TRBD1. J was trimmed by 1 base and V by 6 bases; bases with no gene match: 7. CDR1 is MNHEY and CDR2 is SMNVEV in the germline V gene (reference sequence). The CDR3 length is 15 residues. The DNA for the CDR3 is TGTGCCAGCAGCAAGCCCGGGACAGGGTCCTACGAGCAGTACTTC. It translates to CASSKPGTGSYEQYF.

This clonotype has at least ten counts. The rearrangement links TRBV5-6 to TRBJ2-2; D is uncertain. CDR3 length equals 13 residues. Germline-derived CDR1 and CDR2 are SGHDT and YYEEEE. Trimming shortened V by 5 bases and J by 4 bases, and 9 bases separated the two germline ends. CDR3 amino acids: CASRRIGTGELFF. As DNA, the CDR3 is TGTGCCAGCAGGCGAATAGGCACCGGGGAGCTGTTTTTT.

This rearrangement joins TRBV19 to TRBJ2-2; TRBD2 might be the D (6 bases). Deletions cut 8 bases from V and 4 bases from J, with 14 bases between. This CDR3 is built from 14 residues. Germline assignment: CDR1 LNHDA and CDR2 SQIVND (reference sequence). CDR3 residues: CASRGGLFTGELFF. The CDR3 nucleotides are TGTGCCAGTCGGGGAGGACTATTCACCGGGGAGCTGTTTTTT.

V and J are TRBV4-3 and TRBJ2-7, with D possibly matching TRBD2 (6 bases). V was clipped by 0 bases and J by 2 bases, with 11 bases between them. Looked up from germline, CDR1 is LGHNA and CDR2 is YSLEER. The CDR3 is made up of 15 amino acids. The CDR3 DNA reads TGCGCCAGCAGCCAAGAGGTAGCGGCCCCCTACGAGCAGTACTTC. This codes for CASSQEVAAPYEQYF.

The chain uses TRBV11-3 and TRBJ2-2; 7 bases fit TRBD2. The CDR3 covers 17 residues. V gave up 0 bases and J gave up 4 bases; unmatched junction bases: 8. Per germline, CDR1 SGHNT and CDR2 YENEEA. This chain's CDR3 is CASSLEAGRFGTGELFF. CDR3 nucleotides: TGTGCCAGCAGCTTAGAAGCGGGGCGGTTTGGCACCGGGGAGCTGTTTTTT.

The chain employs TRBV20-1 and TRBJ2-1; TRBD2 aligns across 11 bases. Germline V lookup: CDR1 DFQATT, CDR2 SNEGSKA (reference sequence). The CDR3 is 14 residues long. The J segment lost 6 bases and the V segment lost 7 bases, leaving 8 bases of the junction unmatched. The CDR3 region is CSVPLAGVTNEQFF. CDR3 coding DNA: TGCAGTGTTCCACTAGCGGGAGTTACCAATGAGCAGTTCTTC.

This clonotype was counted between two and nine times. The chain links TRBV20-1 to TRBJ2-7; 10 nucleotides align to TRBD1. From germline, CDR1 is DFQATT and CDR2 SNEGSKA (reference sequence). The trim removed 1 base at V and 3 bases at J, leaving 6 bases unmatched. This CDR3 contains 15 residues. The CDR3 reads CSARGGTGESYEQYF. Written as DNA, the CDR3 is TGCAGTGCTAGAGGGGGGACAGGGGAAAGCTACGAGCAGTACTTC.

This clonotype has more than one count but fewer than ten. V gene TRBV11-2 combines with J gene TRBJ2-7; 7 bases line up with TRBD1. The CDR3 totals 15 residues. Germline V gives CDR1 SGHAT, CDR2 FQNNGV. V gave up 6 bases and J gave up 0 bases; unmatched junction bases: 8. The CDR3 DNA reads as TGTGCCAGCAGACAAGGGGGCTCCCTCTCCTACGAGCAGTACTTC. This translates into CASRQGGSLSYEQYF.

The chain uses TRBV7-8 and TRBJ2-5; 7 nucleotides match TRBD2. CDR1 and CDR2 (germline): SGHVS, FQNEAQ. The V segment lost 2 bases and the J segment 0 bases; nucleotides outside the gene matches: 12. The CDR3 covers 18 residues. The CDR3: CASSLTQRGPMYQETQYF. CDR3 sequence (DNA): TGTGCCAGCAGCTTAACCCAGCGGGGACCGATGTACCAAGAGACCCAGTACTTC.

This clonotype was seen repeatedly, ten times or more. The chain uses TRBV12-3 or TRBV12-4 and TRBJ2-1, with 10 bases aligning to TRBD1. The length of the CDR3 is 15 residues. V shed 5 bases, J shed 7 bases, and the junction held 8 bases outside the gene matches. CDR3: CASSPGQGQRNEQFF. In nucleotides, the CDR3 is TGTGCCAGCAGTCCGGGACAGGGGCAAAGGAATGAGCAGTTCTTC.

This clonotype was detected many times. The chain is built from TRBV20-1 and TRBJ2-7; tentative D call: TRBD2 (6 bases). The V gene's germline CDR1 is DFQATT and CDR2 SNEGSKA (reference sequence). The V gene lost 5 bases and the J gene lost 9 bases, with 14 bases spanning the gap. This CDR3 spans 11 amino acids. The CDR3 nucleotides read TGCAGTGCTTTCCTCGGGACTTTGCAGTACTTC. Protein product: CSAFLGTLQYF.

This clonotype was recorded a few times. The chain uses TRBV10-2 and TRBJ1-5; 7 bases are shared with TRBD1. From germline, CDR1 is WSHSY and CDR2 SAAADI. This CDR3 is built from 14 residues. The trim removed 4 bases at V and 5 bases at J, leaving 5 bases unmatched. CDR3 in amino acids: CASSGAQGYQPQHF. CDR3 in DNA: TGCGCCAGCAGTGGGGCACAGGGGTATCAGCCCCAGCATTTT.

This clonotype was detected a few times. The CDR3 sequence is CASSTQGAETQYF. CDR3 in DNA: TGTGCCAGCAGCACACAGGGGGCTGAGACCCAGTACTTC. The chain is built from TRBV7-9 and TRBJ2-5; 9 nucleotides match TRBD1. J gave up 5 bases and V 5 bases, and 3 bases lay outside the gene matches. Looked up from germline, CDR1 is SEHNR and CDR2 is FQNEAQ (reference sequence). The CDR3 totals 13 residues.

The rearrangement joins TRBV5-1 to TRBJ2-2, with D possibly TRBD1 on 5 matching bases. Germline V gene lookup returns CDR1 SGHRS and CDR2 YFSETQ. The V end was cut by 0 bases, the J end by 5 bases, with 14 bases between. The CDR3 loop spans 16 amino acids. CDR3 sequence reads: CASSLATSGKTGELFF. The CDR3 DNA is TGCGCCAGCAGCTTGGCGACGTCAGGGAAGACCGGGGAGCTGTTTTTT.

The sample holds a few counts of this clonotype. The genes are TRBV30 and TRBJ1-2, with 7 bases lining up with TRBD1. The CDR3 is 14 residues long. Per the germline V gene, CDR1 is GTSNPN and CDR2 is SVGIG (reference sequence). J gave up 7 bases and V 3 bases, and 11 bases lay outside the gene matches. The CDR3 here is CAWSVLGTVGGYTF. The CDR3 DNA is TGTGCCTGGAGCGTCCTAGGGACAGTCGGTGGCTACACCTTC.

This clonotype has ten or more counts. The rearrangement joins TRBV12-3 or TRBV12-4 to TRBJ2-7; 8 nucleotides agree with TRBD1. V gave up 5 bases and J gave up 5 bases; unmatched junction bases: 5. The CDR3 is made up of 13 amino acids. The CDR3: CASSLGQGNEQYF. The CDR3 nucleotides are TGTGCCAGCAGTCTCGGACAGGGCAACGAGCAGTACTTC.

The chain couples TRBV20-1 to TRBJ2-3, with TRBD2 matching 7 bases. The CDR3 is made up of 18 amino acids. V dropped 6 bases and J dropped 1; count of bases not matched to a gene: 19. Germline values: CDR1 DFQATT, CDR2 SNEGSKA (reference sequence). The CDR3 protein is CSAQAPEGGSVGTDTQYF. The CDR3 DNA is TGCAGTGCCCAGGCTCCCGAGGGCGGGAGTGTGGGCACAGATACGCAGTATTTT.

The rearrangement joins TRBV7-8 to TRBJ2-7, with D perhaps given as TRBD1 or TRBD2 (7 bases each). V was pared by 1 base and J by 6 bases, with 13 bases between. CDR3 length: 14 amino acids. CDR1 is SGHVS and CDR2 is FQNEAQ in the germline V gene. The CDR3 DNA is TGTGCCAGCAGCTTAGGGGACTACAGGGGCGAGCAGTACTTC. Protein product: CASSLGDYRGEQYF.

V and J are TRBV18 and TRBJ2-3, with D maybe TRBD1 (6 bases). Germline V gene lookup returns CDR1 KGHSH and CDR2 LQKENI. The CDR3 length is 16 residues. The V end was cut by 5 bases, the J end by 0 bases, with 15 bases between. The CDR3 spells CASSSGVASSTDTQYF. The CDR3 region has the DNA TGTGCCAGCTCATCAGGGGTCGCCTCTAGCACAGATACGCAGTATTTT.

In its sample, this clonotype was seen a few times. V usage is TRBV7-9 and J usage is TRBJ1-1; 7 positions agree with TRBD1. The CDR3 loop spans 13 amino acids. V gave up 5 bases and J gave up 5 bases; unmatched junction bases: 5. Germline CDR1 SEHNR, CDR2 FQNEAQ (reference sequence). CDR3: CASSLQGRTEAFF. The CDR3 DNA follows: TGTGCCAGCAGCCTACAGGGGAGGACTGAAGCTTTCTTT.

The V gene is TRBV10-3, the J gene TRBJ1-5, with 9 bases lining up with TRBD1. The germline V gene encodes CDR1 ENHRY and CDR2 SYGVKD. The CDR3 length is 17 residues. After removal of 2 bases from V and 0 bases from J, the junction contained 5 bases not matched to a gene. The CDR3 reads CAISETGGSYSNQPQHF. CDR3 DNA: TGTGCCATCAGTGAGACAGGGGGCTCTTATAGCAATCAGCCCCAGCATTTT.

The rearrangement joins TRBV20-1 to TRBJ2-3; 13 bases are a match to TRBD2. Trimming took 7 bases from V and 3 from J; bases not matched to a gene: 4. Germline assignment: CDR1 DFQATT and CDR2 SNEGSKA (reference sequence). The CDR3 loop spans 14 amino acids. CDR3 in amino acids: CSGRTSGSTDTQYF. CDR3 nucleotides: TGCAGTGGACGGACTAGCGGGAGTACAGATACGCAGTATTTT.

This clonotype appeared a few times. The chain recombines TRBV20-1 with TRBJ2-7; 10 nucleotides agree with TRBD2. With 0 bases clipped from V and 6 bases from J, the junction kept 8 bases outside the gene matches. Germline values: CDR1 DFQATT, CDR2 SNEGSKA (reference sequence). This CDR3 region has 15 residues. CDR3 sequence: CSARDWLAGAREQYF. In nucleotides, the CDR3 is TGCAGTGCTAGAGATTGGCTAGCGGGGGCACGCGAGCAGTACTTC.

This clonotype has a handful of counts. The chain couples TRBV7-2 to TRBJ2-6, with no clear D. The V end was cut by 4 bases, the J end by 2 bases, with 3 bases between. Germline V CDR1 and CDR2: SGHTA, FQGNSA. The CDR3 loop spans 13 amino acids. Here the CDR3 reads CASSWTGANVLTF. CDR3 nucleotides: TGTGCCAGCAGCTGGACTGGGGCCAACGTCCTGACTTTC.

This clonotype was seen only a few times. The rearrangement links TRBV20-1 to TRBJ1-5; 8 bases are a match to TRBD1. J was trimmed by 4 bases and V by 6 bases; bases with no gene match: 8. From germline, CDR1 is DFQATT and CDR2 SNEGSKA (reference sequence). This CDR3 is built from 14 residues. CDR3 in DNA: TGCAGTGCAACCAGGGGGCGGAGAAATCAGCCCCAGCATTTT. Its translation: CSATRGRRNQPQHF.